These 14 T cell receptor beta chains share one sample of origin, sequenced in a study of monozygotic twins with cystic fibrosis. Sequencing was performed with immunoSEQ multiplex PCR; in TCRdb, only in-frame clones are kept and a portion is missing. The table includes 30,000 to 35,000 clones, approximately 72% detected once. Sequencing was carried out using blood. Every receptor here comes from a girl between 5 and 17 years old with cystic fibrosis.

This chain connects TRBV9 to TRBJ1-5; the match to TRBD1 covers 7 bases. V was clipped by 4 bases and J by 9 bases; unmatched bases: 10. CDR1 SGDLS and CDR2 YYNGEE come from the germline V gene. The CDR3 is 14 residues long. This chain's CDR3 is CASSPPGGTGPQHF. CDR3 bases: TGTGCCAGCAGCCCCCCAGGGGGTACGGGGCCCCAGCATTTT.

The rearrangement links TRBV4-3 to TRBJ2-2, with D possibly TRBD2 on 6 matching bases. The CDR3 extends over 15 amino acids. The V end lost 2 bases, the J end lost 0 bases, and 7 bases lay between the germline ends. CDR1 is LGHNA and CDR2 is YSLEER in the germline V gene. The CDR3: CASSQSGANTGELFF. CDR3 DNA sequence: TGCGCCAGCAGCCAATCGGGGGCGAACACCGGGGAGCTGTTTTTT.

CDR3 DNA: TGTGCCAGCAGTTTAAATGGAGAGACCCAGTACTTC. Encoded protein: CASSLNGETQYF. This chain connects TRBV27 to TRBJ2-5; D is uncertain. Germline V gene lookup returns CDR1 MNHEY and CDR2 SMNVEV (reference sequence). Deletions cut 2 bases from V and 4 bases from J, with 5 bases between. The CDR3 has 12 residues.

The rearrangement joins TRBV7-3 to TRBJ2-2, with D possibly TRBD1 on 6 matching bases. The germline V gene has CDR1 SGHTA and CDR2 FQGTGA. The CDR3 is made up of 16 amino acids. Trimming removed 1 base at V and 5 bases at J, with 14 bases between. The CDR3 nucleotides are TGTGCCAGCAGCTTAATGCGCAGGGGAAAGACCGGGGAGCTGTTTTTT. It specifies CASSLMRRGKTGELFF.

Only a few counts were recorded for this clone. The sample contains more than one DNA sequence encoding this CDR3. The genes are TRBV5-1 and TRBJ2-7, with D unclear. The V gene's germline CDR1 is SGHRS and CDR2 YFSETQ. V was shortened by 0 bases and J by 3 bases, with 7 bases between the two germline ends. This CDR3 is built from 13 residues. The CDR3 DNA reads TGCGCCAGCAGCTTGGACTCGGGCTACGAGCAGTACGTC. It codes for CASSLDSGYEQYV.

The chain combines TRBV6-5 with TRBJ2-3, with TRBD2 matching over 7 bases. CDR3 length: 15 amino acids. Per germline, CDR1 MNHEY and CDR2 SVGAGI. V gave up 0 bases and J gave up 1 base; unmatched junction bases: 1. The CDR3 loop is CASSYSAGGTDTQYF. The CDR3 nucleotides are TGTGCCAGCAGTTACTCGGCGGGAGGCACAGATACGCAGTATTTT.

The V and J genes are TRBV4-3 and TRBJ2-7; 10 nucleotides align to TRBD2. Trimming cost V 3 bases and J 0 bases; bases outside gene matches: 8. This CDR3 region has 17 residues. Per germline, CDR1 LGHNA and CDR2 YSLEER. CDR3 DNA: TGCGCCAGCAGCCAGATGGCCCTAGCGGGGGACTCCTACGAGCAGTACTTC. Translated, it gives CASSQMALAGDSYEQYF.

The chain is built from TRBV29-1 and TRBJ2-1; D uncertain. The CDR3 is 14 amino acids. Deletions cut 3 bases from V and 3 bases from J, with 12 bases between. Germline assignment: CDR1 SQVTM and CDR2 ANQGSEA. The CDR3 nucleotides read TGCAGCGTTGAGGGTGGGATCGGCTACAATGAGCAGTTCTTC. Amino acids: CSVEGGIGYNEQFF.

The chain combines TRBV4-3 with TRBJ2-7; tentative D call: TRBD1 (6 bases). The ends were cut back, 0 bases at V and 5 bases at J, with 14 bases in the middle. This CDR3 is 15 amino acids long. The germline CDR1 and CDR2 sequences are LGHNA and YSLEER. The CDR3 sequence is CASSQERWTVDEQYF. Here the CDR3 DNA reads TGCGCCAGCAGCCAAGAGAGGTGGACAGTCGACGAGCAGTACTTC.

V gene TRBV15 combines with J gene TRBJ1-1, with TRBD1 identical over 9 bases. Germline V gene data show CDR1 as LNHNV and CDR2 as YYDKDF (reference sequence). V was pared by 2 bases and J by 2 bases, with 6 bases of the junction left unmatched. The CDR3 contains 16 residues. CDR3 nucleotide sequence: TGTGCCACCAGCAGAAAGATACAGGGGGCTAACACTGAAGCTTTCTTT. Translation gives CATSRKIQGANTEAFF.

V is TRBV4-1 and J is TRBJ2-1; possibly TRBD2 for D (5 bases). V was pared by 2 bases and J by 15 bases, with 20 bases between. The CDR3 is 14 amino acids. Germline loops: CDR1 MGHRA, CDR2 YSYEKL. The CDR3 protein is CASSQSTTLKAPFF. Here the CDR3 DNA reads TGCGCCAGCAGCCAATCGACTACATTAAAGGCCCCGTTCTTC.

The table lists this clone with a count of one. The V call is TRBV29-1, the J call TRBJ1-2, with TRBD1 identical over 10 bases. The junction had 9 bases not matched to a gene; V was cut back by 7 bases and J by 7 bases. CDR3 length: 13 amino acids. Germline CDR1 SQVTM, CDR2 ANQGSEA. The CDR3 loop is CSAQTGGKRGYTF. The CDR3 nucleotides read TGCAGCGCACAGACAGGGGGCAAACGTGGCTACACCTTC.

V gene TRBV15 combines with J gene TRBJ2-7; D gene unclear. With 1 base removed from V and 0 bases from J, the gap between germline ends came to 16 bases. This CDR3 comprises 17 residues. CDR1 and CDR2 from the germline V gene are LNHNV and YYDKDF (reference sequence). CDR3 nucleotides: TGTGCCACCAGCAGAGGTAGTGGCGGCCCGAGCTCCTACGAGCAGTACTTC. It yields the protein CATSRGSGGPSSYEQYF. Combining the CDR3 with reference TRBV15 and TRBJ2-7 gives the whole variable domain DAMVIQNPRYQVTQFGKPVTLSCSQTLNHNVMYWYQQKSSQAPKLLFHYYDKDFNNEADTPDNFQSRRPNTSFCFLDIRSPGLGDTAMYLCATSRGSGGPSSYEQYFGPGTRLTVT.

V usage is TRBV2 and J usage is TRBJ2-5, with 9 nucleotides matching TRBD2. This CDR3 region has 14 residues. V shed 1 base, J shed 5 bases, and the junction held 2 bases outside the gene matches. CDR1 is SNHLY and CDR2 is FYNNEI in the germline V gene. CDR3 sequence reads: CASSEESGGETQYF. CDR3 coding DNA: TGTGCCAGCAGTGAAGAAAGCGGGGGGGAGACCCAGTACTTC. Supplemented by reference TRBV2 and TRBJ2-5, the full variable domain reads EPEVTQTPSHQVTQMGQEVILRCVPISNHLYFYWYRQILGQKVEFLVSFYNNEISEKSEIFDDQFSVERPDGSNFTLKIRSTKLEDSAMYFCASSEESGGETQYFGPGTRLLVL.